These 22 T cell receptor beta chains were sequenced from one sample in a study of blood T cell repertoires in COVID-19. The method was immunoSEQ multiplex PCR; TCRdb's version includes in-frame clones alone and lacks a portion of them. The sample yields hundreds of thousands of clones, 65% to 85% seen once. The specimen sequenced was peripheral blood. The source is a woman in her twenties or thirties with COVID-19, enrolled during active disease.

This clone came up once. The rearrangement links TRBV5-1 to TRBJ1-1; unclear D gene. The V end lost 0 bases, the J end lost 3 bases, and 9 bases lay between the germline ends. CDR1 is SGHRS, CDR2 YFSETQ, per germline. There are 14 residues in the CDR3. The CDR3 here is CASSLGRQDTEAFF. CDR3 DNA: TGCGCCAGCAGCTTGGGGAGGCAAGACACTGAAGCTTTCTTT.

The chain uses TRBV11-2 and TRBJ2-3, with 11 bases fitting TRBD1. Germline V gives CDR1 SGHAT, CDR2 FQNNGV. This CDR3 is 16 amino acids long. The V segment lost 1 base and the J segment 3 bases; nucleotides outside the gene matches: 3. This CDR3 is CASSLAGQGATDTQYF. The DNA of the CDR3 is TGTGCCAGCAGCTTAGCCGGACAGGGGGCAACAGATACGCAGTATTTT.

The chain carries TRBV19 and TRBJ2-1, with 7 positions matching TRBD2. The CDR3 runs 16 residues. CDR1 and CDR2 from the germline V gene are LNHDA and SQIVND (reference sequence). J gave up 2 bases and V 5 bases, and 9 bases lay outside the gene matches. The CDR3 region is CASSGEGIRPYNEQFF. The CDR3 coding sequence is TGTGCCAGTAGTGGGGAGGGGATCCGGCCCTACAATGAGCAGTTCTTC.

V is TRBV5-1 and J is TRBJ1-1; D is perhaps TRBD1 (5 bases). Trimming took off 1 base at V and 6 bases at J, with 13 bases between the two ends. CDR3 length: 14 amino acids. The V gene's germline CDR1 is SGHRS and CDR2 YFSETQ. The DNA for the CDR3 is TGCGCCAGCAGCTTGACAGGTCTCGGATCTGAAGCTTTCTTT. Its translation is CASSLTGLGSEAFF.

The chain couples TRBV6-5 to TRBJ2-7; possible D gene TRBD2, 6 bases. With 5 bases removed from V and 2 bases from J, the gap between germline ends came to 16 bases. The CDR3 is made up of 15 amino acids. Per the germline V gene, CDR1 is MNHEY and CDR2 is SVGAGI. CDR3 nucleotide sequence: TGTGCCAGCAGTCCACGGACGGGGGATGCCTACGAGCAGTACTTC. Protein sequence: CASSPRTGDAYEQYF.

The CDR3 nucleotides are TGTGCCAGCCTTCCGGGACAGGGGGCTGGCTACGAGCAGTACTTC. Translation gives CASLPGQGAGYEQYF. This rearrangement joins TRBV7-9 to TRBJ2-7; 12 bases match TRBD1. The CDR3 is made up of 15 amino acids. Germline trimming cut 8 bases from V and 3 bases from J; bases unmatched to any gene: 8. Germline V gene sequence: CDR1 SEHNR, CDR2 FQNEAQ (reference sequence).

The gene calls are TRBV15 and TRBJ2-5; TRBD1 matches 11 bases. The CDR3 spans 16 residues. The germline CDR1 and CDR2 sequences are LNHNV and YYDKDF (reference sequence). V dropped 0 bases and J dropped 4; count of bases not matched to a gene: 4. The CDR3: CATSREGQGARETQYF. The CDR3 DNA reads TGTGCCACCAGCAGAGAAGGACAGGGGGCGCGAGAGACCCAGTACTTC.

The chain has TRBV28 and TRBJ1-2; 10 bases are shared with TRBD1. The ends lost 5 bases at V and 4 bases at J; junction bases unmatched: 13. From germline, CDR1 is MDHEN and CDR2 SYDVKM. The CDR3 contains 17 residues. CDR3 coding DNA: TGTGCCAGCAGTATACGACAGGGGGCAAGGAATCTCTATGGCTACACCTTC. The encoded protein is CASSIRQGARNLYGYTF.

This clone was observed once. The chain recombines TRBV9 with TRBJ2-1; D is uncertain. V was pared by 0 bases and J by 4 bases, with 8 bases between. The germline CDR1 and CDR2 sequences are SGDLS and YYNGEE. The CDR3 spans 14 residues. The CDR3 protein is CASSVASGYNEQFF. The CDR3 DNA is TGTGCCAGCAGCGTAGCTTCGGGTTACAATGAGCAGTTCTTC.

This chain uses TRBV5-5 with TRBJ1-3; D is uncertain. Trimming left V 2 bases short and J 4 bases short, with 4 bases between. Germline V gives CDR1 SGHKS, CDR2 YYEKEE (reference sequence). The CDR3 consists of 12 residues. The CDR3 region has the DNA TGTGCCAGCAGCTTTCGGGGAAACACCATATATTTT. It encodes CASSFRGNTIYF.

The genes are TRBV15 and TRBJ1-5, with D hard to call. V gave up 0 bases and J gave up 4 bases, with 10 bases separating them. Germline V gene sequence: CDR1 LNHNV, CDR2 YYDKDF (reference sequence). There are 15 residues in the CDR3. CDR3 sequence (DNA): TGTGCCACCAGCAGAGATCTAAGCCCTAATCAGCCCCAGCATTTT. Translated: CATSRDLSPNQPQHF.

J is TRBJ2-6 and V is TRBV3-1 (or the pseudogene TRBV3-2); D gene uncertain. Per the germline V gene, CDR1 is LGHDT and CDR2 is YNNKEL (reference sequence). The length of the CDR3 is 17 residues. V shed 2 bases and J shed 0 bases, with 11 bases lying between them. The CDR3 sequence: CASSQFFRTSGANVLTF. CDR3 DNA sequence: TGTGCCAGCAGCCAATTTTTCAGAACCTCTGGGGCCAACGTCCTGACTTTC.

CDR3 nucleotide sequence: TGTGCCAGCAGTGTGGACAGAGCAACTAATGAAAAACTGTTTTTT. Translating gives CASSVDRATNEKLFF. The chain joins TRBV27 to TRBJ1-4, with D tentatively TRBD1 (6 bases). The germline gives CDR1 MNHEY, CDR2 SMNVEV (reference sequence). The CDR3 totals 15 residues. V lost 5 bases to trimming and J lost 0 bases, with 10 bases between them.

This clone came up once. This chain connects TRBV13 to TRBJ2-5; weak D call: TRBD2 (5 bases). There are 13 residues in the CDR3. Trimming removed 5 bases at V and 7 bases at J, with 14 bases between. Looked up from germline, CDR1 is PRHDT and CDR2 is FYEKMQ (reference sequence). The chain's CDR3 is CASSDGIVGTQYF. The CDR3 nucleotides read TGTGCCAGCAGCGACGGGATAGTCGGGACCCAGTACTTC.

This chain connects TRBV6-2 or TRBV6-3 to TRBJ2-7; 7 positions match TRBD2. CDR1 and CDR2 from the germline V gene are MNHEY and SVGEGT. The V gene end was trimmed by 6 bases and the J gene end by 2 bases; junction bases not matched to a gene: 13. This CDR3 region has 16 residues. In DNA, the CDR3 is TGTGCCAGCAGCCTTCGGAGTAGCGGGCCTCCCTACGAGCAGTACTTC. Translation: CASSLRSSGPPYEQYF.

The rearrangement uses TRBV4-3 and TRBJ1-2, with a weak D call TRBD1 (5 bases). V was pared by 6 bases and J by 0 bases, with 8 bases between. There are 13 residues in the CDR3. The germline gives CDR1 LGHNA, CDR2 YSLEER. CDR3 sequence: CASSPTANYGYTF. The DNA of the CDR3 is TGCGCCAGCAGTCCGACAGCTAACTATGGCTACACCTTC.

The table lists this clone with a few counts. This chain uses TRBV4-2 with TRBJ2-1; 10 positions match TRBD1. The CDR3 extends over 15 amino acids. Germline values: CDR1 LGHNA, CDR2 YNFKEQ. The V segment lost 5 bases and the J segment 6 bases; nucleotides outside the gene matches: 7. For the CDR3, the DNA is TGTGCCAGCAGCTTCGGGACAGGGGTTAGCAATGAGCAGTTCTTC. This sequence encodes CASSFGTGVSNEQFF.

This clone was seen more than once but under ten times. The V gene is TRBV7-3, the J gene TRBJ2-3, with D perhaps TRBD2 (5 bases). The V end was cut by 1 base, the J end by 4 bases, with 15 bases between. The CDR3 runs 16 residues. The germline V gene encodes CDR1 SGHTA and CDR2 FQGTGA. CDR3 DNA sequence: TGTGCCAGCAGCTTAAATCAGGCGGGTTTGGCAGATACGCAGTATTTT. It specifies CASSLNQAGLADTQYF.

This clone was counted once. This chain joins TRBV19 and TRBJ1-4, with TRBD1 as a possible D gene (6 bases). The germline gives CDR1 LNHDA, CDR2 SQIVND (reference sequence). This CDR3 contains 14 residues. The V end lost 5 bases, the J end lost 7 bases, and 14 bases lay between the germline ends. The CDR3 is CASSSLDSVEKLFF. The CDR3 nucleotides read TGTGCCAGTAGTTCGCTGGACAGCGTTGAAAAACTGTTTTTT.

This chain joins TRBV7-2 and TRBJ1-6, with TRBD1 as a possible D gene (6 bases). V was cut by 5 bases and J by 0 bases, with 17 bases left in between. The CDR3 contains 18 residues. Looked up from germline, CDR1 is SGHTA and CDR2 is FQGNSA. The CDR3 loop reads CASSPKGTGSSYNSPLHF. The CDR3 nucleotides read TGTGCCAGCAGCCCCAAGGGTACAGGGAGCTCCTATAATTCACCCCTCCACTTT.

V usage is TRBV7-2 and J usage is TRBJ2-5; D might be TRBD2 (5 bases). V was shortened by 0 bases and J by 7 bases, with 12 bases between the two germline ends. Germline CDR1 is SGHTA and CDR2 is FQGNSA. The CDR3 consists of 14 residues. CDR3 coding DNA: TGTGCCAGCAGCTTAGCAGGGTCCGCGGGGACCCAGTACTTC. As protein: CASSLAGSAGTQYF.

This sequence joins TRBV6-5 and TRBJ1-2, with D unclear. V lost 7 bases to trimming and J lost 0 bases, with 9 bases between them. The CDR3 length is 13 residues. Germline V CDR1 and CDR2: MNHEY, SVGAGI. For the CDR3, the DNA is TGTGCCAGCACTCCTTTAGCTAACTATGGCTACACCTTC. This encodes CASTPLANYGYTF.